The clone carrying this T cell receptor (beta chain) appeared a few times. One end of the junction fails to match germline, which may point to a read error. These data belong to a study of T cells after yellow fever vaccination. Germline V gene sequence: CDR1 MGHRA, CDR2 YSYEKL. The CDR3 loop spans 13 amino acids. MiXCR was run by TCRdb on the 5' RACE reads, yielding one entry per CDR3 protein. Found here are some 340,000 distinct CDR3 sequences, about 4% of them singletons; the top ten hold 20% to 25%. This clonotype was obtained from a man between 18 and 35 years old who received the YFV17D yellow fever vaccine. Here the sequenced sample was PBMCs, taken 5 days after the yellow fever booster vaccination. The chain couples TRBV4-1 to TRBJ1-3, with a possible D match to TRBD1 (5 bases). In nucleotides, the CDR3 is TGCGCCAGCAGCAAAGAGGGGGGAAACACCATATATTTT. Protein sequence: CASSKEGGNTIYF.